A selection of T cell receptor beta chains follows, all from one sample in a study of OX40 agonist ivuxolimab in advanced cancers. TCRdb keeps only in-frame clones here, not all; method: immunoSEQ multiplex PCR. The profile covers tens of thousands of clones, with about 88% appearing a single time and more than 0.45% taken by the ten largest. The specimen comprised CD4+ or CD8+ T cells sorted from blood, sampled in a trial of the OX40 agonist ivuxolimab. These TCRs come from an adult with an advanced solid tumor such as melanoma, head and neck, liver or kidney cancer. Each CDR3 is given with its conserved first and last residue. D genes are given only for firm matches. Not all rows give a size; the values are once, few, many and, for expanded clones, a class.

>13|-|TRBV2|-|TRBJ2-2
TGTGCCAGCAGTGCGGAGGTCACCGGGGAGCTGTTTTTT
CASSAEVTGELFF
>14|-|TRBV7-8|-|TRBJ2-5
TGTGCCAGCAGCTTAGAATCTTCCCAAGAGACCCAGTACTTC
CASSLESSQETQYF
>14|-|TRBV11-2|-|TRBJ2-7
TGTGCCAGCAGCTTAAAGGTCCGCGGGGACGAGCAGTACTTC
CASSLKVRGDEQYF
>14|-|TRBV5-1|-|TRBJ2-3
TGCGCCAGCAGCTTGGCCGGGGCAAGGGATACGCAGTATTTT
CASSLAGARDTQYF
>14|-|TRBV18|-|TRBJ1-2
TGTGCCAGCTCACTCGTCCGGGACACGGATGGCTACACCTTC
CASSLVRDTDGYTF
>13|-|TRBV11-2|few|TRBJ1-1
TGTGCCAGCAGAAGGCCCCCGAACACTGAAGCTTTCTTT
CASRRPPNTEAFF
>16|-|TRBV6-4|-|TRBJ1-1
TGTGCCAGCAGCAAGGGGAAGGGACACATGAACACTGAAGCTTTCTTT
CASSKGKGHMNTEAFF
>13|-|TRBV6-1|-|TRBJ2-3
TGTGCCAGCAGGAGGGATGGTACAGATACGCAGTATTTT
CASRRDGTDTQYF
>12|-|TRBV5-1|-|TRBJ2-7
TGCGCCAGCAGTACGCTGGGAGGAGAGCAGTACTTC
CASSTLGGEQYF
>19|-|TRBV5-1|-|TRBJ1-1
TGCGTCAGCAGCTTGGGTGGGTACACAGGGCGAGGGTTGAACACTGAAGCTTTCTTT
CVSSLGGYTGRGLNTEAFF
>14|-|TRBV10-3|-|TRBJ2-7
TGTGCCACCACCCCCCGGGCCTCTACCTACGAGCAGTACTTC
CATTPRASTYEQYF
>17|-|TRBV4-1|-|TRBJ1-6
TGCGCCAGCAGCCAAAATGGGGTAAACCCCGGGAATTCACCCCTCCACTTT
CASSQNGVNPGNSPLHF
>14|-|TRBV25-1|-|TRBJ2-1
TGTGCCAGCAGTATCAGTGGCGCCTACAATGAGCAGTTCTTC
CASSISGAYNEQFF
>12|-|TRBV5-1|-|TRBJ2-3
TGTGCCAGCAGCTTGTTAGGGGGTACGCAGTATTTT
CASSLLGGTQYF
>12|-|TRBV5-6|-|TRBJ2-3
TGTGCCAGCAGCCGGTCGGGGGATACGCAGTATTTT
CASSRSGDTQYF
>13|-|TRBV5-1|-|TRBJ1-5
TGCGCCAGCAGCTTGAGGGTGGATCAGCCCCAGCATTTT
CASSLRVDQPQHF
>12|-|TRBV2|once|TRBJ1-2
TGTGCCAGCAGTGCAGGGCGCTATGGCTACACCTTC
CASSAGRYGYTF
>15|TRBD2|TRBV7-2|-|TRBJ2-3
TGTGCCAGCAGCTTACGCCGGGGGGGGACAGATACGCAGTATTTT
CASSLRRGGTDTQYF
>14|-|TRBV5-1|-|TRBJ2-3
TGCGCCAGCAGCTTGGTCTCGGACACAGATACGCAGTATTTT
CASSLVSDTDTQYF
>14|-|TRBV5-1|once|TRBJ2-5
TGCGCCAGCAGCTTTCGGCGTCGGGCGGAGACCCAGTACTTC
CASSFRRRAETQYF
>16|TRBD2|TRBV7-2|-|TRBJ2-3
TGTGCCAGCAGCAGACGGCGTAGCGGGGACACAGATACGCAGTATTTT
CASSRRRSGDTDTQYF
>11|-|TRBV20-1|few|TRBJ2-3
TGCAGTGCTAAAGGGGCAGATACGCAGTATTTT
CSAKGADTQYF
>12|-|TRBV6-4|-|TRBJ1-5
TGTGCCAGCAGAACAACCGGGACGCACCAGCATTTT
CASRTTGTHQHF
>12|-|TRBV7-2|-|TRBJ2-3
TGTGCCAGCAGCTTTGCCACAGATACGCAGTATTTT
CASSFATDTQYF
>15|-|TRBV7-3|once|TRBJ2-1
TGTGCCAGCAGCCTGGACTCCCTCATGGACAATGAGCAGTTCTTC
CASSLDSLMDNEQFF
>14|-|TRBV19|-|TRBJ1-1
TGTGCCAGTAGTATAACGGGTACTGGGACTGAAGCTTTCTTT
CASSITGTGTEAFF
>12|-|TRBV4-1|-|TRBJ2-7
TGCGCCAGCAGCCCCATTGGGAGCGAGCAGTACTTC
CASSPIGSEQYF
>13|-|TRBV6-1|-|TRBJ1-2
TGTGCCAGCAGTGCGCCTGCTAACTATGGCTACACCTTC
CASSAPANYGYTF
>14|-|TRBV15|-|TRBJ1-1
TGTGCCACCAGCAGCCAATTATCACAGGGTGAAGCTTTCTTT
CATSSQLSQGEAFF
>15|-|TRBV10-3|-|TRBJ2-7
TGTGCCATCAGTGAGTCGACTGGCAGCGTGGACGAGCAGTACTTC
CAISESTGSVDEQYF
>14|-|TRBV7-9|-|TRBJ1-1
TGTGCCAGCAGGCAACAGGACTACAACACTGAAGCTTTCTTT
CASRQQDYNTEAFF
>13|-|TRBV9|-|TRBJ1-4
TGTGCCAGCAGCGTAGTTCCAGATGAAAAACTGTTTTTT
CASSVVPDEKLFF
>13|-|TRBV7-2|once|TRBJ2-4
TGTGCCACCCGGGAGCATACCAAAAACATTCAGTACTTC
CATREHTKNIQYF
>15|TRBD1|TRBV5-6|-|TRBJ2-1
TGTGCCAGCAGCTCCGGGACAGGGGGCAGGAATGAGCAGTTCTTC
CASSSGTGGRNEQFF
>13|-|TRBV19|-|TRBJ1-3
TGTGCCACTAGGACGCCGTCTGGAAACACCATATATTTT
CATRTPSGNTIYF
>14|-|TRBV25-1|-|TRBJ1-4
TGTGCCAGCAGTGGTCCCCCCGCAGTAAGAAAACTGTTTTTT
CASSGPPAVRKLFF
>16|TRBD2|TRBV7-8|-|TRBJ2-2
TGTGCCAGCAGCTTGCTGTCTAGCGGGGGCATCGGGGAGCTGTTTTTT
CASSLLSSGGIGELFF
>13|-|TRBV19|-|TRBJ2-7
TGTGCCAGTAGTGAACAGCACCTCTACGAGCAGTACTTC
CASSEQHLYEQYF
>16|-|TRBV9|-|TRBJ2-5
TGTGCCAGCAGCGTAGGACCTGGTGGACTCCAAGAGACCCAGTACTTC
CASSVGPGGLQETQYF
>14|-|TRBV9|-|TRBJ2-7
TGTGCCAGCAGCCCCAACCCCGGACAGTACGAGCAGTACTTC
CASSPNPGQYEQYF
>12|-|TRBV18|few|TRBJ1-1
TGTGCCAGCTCACCACAGGGGACTGAAGCTTTCTTT
CASSPQGTEAFF
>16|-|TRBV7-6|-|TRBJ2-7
TGTGCCAGCAGCTCGAGATTTAGTGGAGGCTCCTACGAGCAGTACTTC
CASSSRFSGGSYEQYF
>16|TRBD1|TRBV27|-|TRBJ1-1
TGTGCCAGCAGTAAAGGCCCGGGACAGGGGGGCACTGAAGCTTTCTTT
CASSKGPGQGGTEAFF
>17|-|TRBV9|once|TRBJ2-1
TGTGCCAGCAGCTTAGGACCCCCCCCATCTTACGACAATGAGCAGTTCTTC
CASSLGPPPSYDNEQFF
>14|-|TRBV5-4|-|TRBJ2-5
TGTGCCAGCAGCTTTGGGGGGTCGGGGGAGACCCAGTACTTC
CASSFGGSGETQYF
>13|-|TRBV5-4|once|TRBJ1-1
TGTGCCAGCAGCTTGGATGGGTACACTGAAGCTTTCTTT
CASSLDGYTEAFF
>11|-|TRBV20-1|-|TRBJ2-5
TGCAGTGCTAGTGACCAAGAGACCCAGTACTTC
CSASDQETQYF
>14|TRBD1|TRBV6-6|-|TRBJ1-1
TGTGCCAGCAGCCACAGGGGAGGAGACACTGAAGCTTTCTTT
CASSHRGGDTEAFF
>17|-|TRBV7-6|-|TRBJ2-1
TGTGCCAGCAGCTTAGGAAGTCCCGGGACTGCGACCTATGAGCAGTTCTTC
CASSLGSPGTATYEQFF
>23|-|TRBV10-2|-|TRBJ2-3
TGCGCCAGCATGTGGAGTGGGGGTAAGCGCCGGAGGGGTCCCCCAACGAGCACAGATACGCAGTATTTT
CASMWSGGKRRRGPPTSTDTQYF
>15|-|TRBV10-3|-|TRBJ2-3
TGTGCCATCAGTCCGAGTGGGGGCCGCACAGATACGCAGTATTTT
CAISPSGGRTDTQYF
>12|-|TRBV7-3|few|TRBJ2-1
TGTGCCAGCAGCCCTCCCGCTGGAGAGCAGTTCTTC
CASSPPAGEQFF
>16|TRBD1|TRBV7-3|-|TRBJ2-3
TGTGCCAGCAGCTTAACGGGACAGGGAAGTGCAGATACGCAGTATTTT
CASSLTGQGSADTQYF
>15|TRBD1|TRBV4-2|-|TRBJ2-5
TGTGCCAGCAGCCTCCTCGACAGGGGGCAAGAGACCCAGTACTTC
CASSLLDRGQETQYF
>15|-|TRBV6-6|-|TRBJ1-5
TGTGCCAGCAGTCAAGACAGGCGTAGCAATCAGCCCCAGCATTTT
CASSQDRRSNQPQHF